Here is one T cell receptor (beta chain) with its context. Germline V gives CDR1 PRHDT, CDR2 FYEKMQ (reference sequence). Trimming took 4 bases from V and 4 from J; bases not matched to a gene: 7. The CDR3 consists of 15 residues. This sample is part of a study of shared clonotypes between healthy human individuals. The repertoire was sequenced with immunoSEQ multiplex PCR; TCRdb's copy has only in-frame clones and lacks some. This sample has around 510,000 clones; 90% to 97% occur once, and the top ten carry about 0.059%. The sample was naive CD4+ T cells sorted from blood. Subset denoted: CD45RA+ positively selected. V usage is TRBV13 and J usage is TRBJ2-1, with 7 bases aligning to TRBD2. This receptor was taken from a woman aged 25 to 45 in good health. The CDR3 reads CASSSGLVAYNEQFF. The CDR3 region has the DNA TGTGCCAGCAGCTCAGGACTAGTCGCATACAATGAGCAGTTCTTC.